This T cell receptor beta chain was identified during a study of tumor-infiltrating lymphocytes in primary liver carcinoma. Study as a whole: Patients had primary liver carcinoma treated by surgical resection.

The authors took blood RNA from unsorted whole blood and also extracted germline DNA. A primer matching the constant region was used to make TCR beta cDNA from approximately 500 ng of total RNA. Slightly modified ARM-PCR, run as three nested multiplex PCR rounds, produced the TCR beta libraries. A C-beta reverse primer was combined with TRBV1-TRBV30 forward primers in the first two PCR rounds, and each round had roughly 11 cycles. MiXCR, run by TCRdb on the multiplex PCR reads, gives a single entry per CDR3 protein. The sample holds about 310,000 distinct CDR3 sequences, 50% to 60% seen once. On this clonotype itself: The antigen is unknown.

The CDR3 is made up of 15 amino acids. The ends lost 4 bases at V and 7 bases at J; junction bases unmatched: 10. Looked up from germline, CDR1 is SGHTA and CDR2 is FQGTGA. The study, taken as a whole, reports: Tumors had a significantly higher top-250-clone fraction than blood (p = 0.039). Samples, which were bulk and unsorted, did not allow CD4+ and CD8+ repertoires to be compared.

The chain links TRBV7-3 to TRBJ2-1; 7 bases line up with TRBD1. The origin of this receptor is a woman aged 30 to 39 with primary liver carcinoma and hepatitis B virus infection. Input material: peripheral blood. The CDR3 bases are TGTGCCAGCAGCTCCCAATGGACAGGTCGGAATGAGCAGTTCTTC. This translates into CASSSQWTGRNEQFF.